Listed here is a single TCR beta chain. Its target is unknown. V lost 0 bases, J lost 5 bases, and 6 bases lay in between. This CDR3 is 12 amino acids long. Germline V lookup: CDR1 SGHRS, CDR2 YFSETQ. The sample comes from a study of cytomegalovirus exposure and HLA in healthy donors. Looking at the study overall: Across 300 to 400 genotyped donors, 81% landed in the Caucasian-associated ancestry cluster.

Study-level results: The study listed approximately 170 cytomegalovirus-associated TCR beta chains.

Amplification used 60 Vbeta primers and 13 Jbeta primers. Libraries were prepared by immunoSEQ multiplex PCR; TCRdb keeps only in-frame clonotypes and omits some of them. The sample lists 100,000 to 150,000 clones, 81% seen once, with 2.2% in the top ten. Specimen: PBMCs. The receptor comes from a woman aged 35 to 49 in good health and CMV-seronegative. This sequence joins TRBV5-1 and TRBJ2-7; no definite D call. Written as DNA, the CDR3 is TGCGCCAGCAGCTTGGGGGCAAACGAGCAGTACTTC. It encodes CASSLGANEQYF.